Below, 25 T cell receptor beta chains from the same sample are listed, as sequenced in a study of beta chain features in type 1 diabetes. Reverse transcribing all isolated RNA meant expressed TCRB transcripts were sequenced. The method was immunoSEQ multiplex PCR; TCRdb's version includes in-frame clones alone and lacks a portion of them. The data show about 650,000 clones, 9.5% to 15% seen once. The antigens for these receptors are not known. Study observations and caveats: TCRB CDR3s were moderately but significantly shorter in Type 1 diabetes patients in all four CD4+ subsets.

Material for sequencing was naive CD4+ T cells from blood. Receptors originate from a man aged 25-45 years with type 1 diabetes.

This clone occurred a few times. The genes are TRBV5-4 and TRBJ2-1; no firm D call. Germline lookup yields CDR1 SGHNT and CDR2 YYREEE (reference sequence). Trimming removed 1 base at V and 6 bases at J, with 8 bases between. CDR3 length equals 13 residues. In DNA, the CDR3 is TGTGCCAGCAGCTTGCCGGAAACCAATGAGCAGTTCTTC. Protein: CASSLPETNEQFF.

The V gene is TRBV5-1, the J gene TRBJ2-1, with TRBD2 matching 9 bases. V trimming: 3 bases; J trimming: 2 bases; junction bases outside the gene matches: 9. The CDR3 contains 17 residues. CDR1 and CDR2 (germline): SGHRS, YFSETQ. The CDR3 reads CASSSHTSGHPYNEQFF. The CDR3 coding sequence is TGCGCCAGCAGCTCACACACTAGCGGGCACCCCTACAATGAGCAGTTCTTC.

This chain links TRBV7-2 with TRBJ2-7; 7 bases map to TRBD1. The V and J ends lost 1 base and 3 bases, in that order; junction bases with no gene match: 6. Germline loops: CDR1 SGHTA, CDR2 FQGNSA. The CDR3 spans 15 residues. In DNA form, the CDR3 reads TGTGCCAGCAGCTTAGAAGGGACAGCTCACTACGAGCAGTACTTC. Translating gives CASSLEGTAHYEQYF.

This clone appeared a few times. The CDR3 DNA reads TGTGCCAGCAGCCAAGACAGGGAACTGCGCTATGGCTACACCTTC. It is translated as CASSQDRELRYGYTF. The rearrangement uses TRBV14 and TRBJ1-2; tentative D call: TRBD1 (5 bases). Trimming took off 0 bases at V and 4 bases at J, with 12 bases between the two ends. Germline CDR1 and CDR2: SGHDN and FVKESK. The CDR3 extends over 15 amino acids.

This clone was observed a handful of times. The chain carries TRBV9 and TRBJ2-3; tentative D call: TRBD2 (6 bases). The V and J ends lost 0 bases and 2 bases respectively, with 13 bases between them. From germline, CDR1 is SGDLS and CDR2 YYNGEE. This CDR3 comprises 16 residues. DNA for the CDR3: TGTGCCAGCAGCGTAGGTGGAGGGATCAACACAGATACGCAGTATTTT. This sequence encodes CASSVGGGINTDTQYF.

This clone was counted between two and nine times. The rearrangement links TRBV29-1 to TRBJ2-5, with 7 bases lining up with TRBD2. The CDR3 has 14 residues. CDR1 and CDR2 (germline): SQVTM, ANQGSEA. V shed 7 bases, J shed 5 bases, and the junction held 13 bases outside the gene matches. The CDR3 loop reads CSAKQVGGRETQYF. The CDR3 coding sequence is TGCAGCGCCAAGCAGGTCGGGGGGAGGGAGACCCAGTACTTC.

A note on this clone: Other DNA variants within this sample encode the same CDR3. This chain links TRBV7-9 with TRBJ1-5; no clear D. Trimming took 0 bases from V and 7 from J, leaving 4 bases between them. The V gene's germline CDR1 is SEHNR and CDR2 FQNEAQ (reference sequence). This CDR3 spans 12 amino acids. The CDR3 DNA follows: TGTGCCAGCAGCTTAGCAGGCCAGCCCCAGCATTTT. This sequence encodes CASSLAGQPQHF.

This clone occurred a few times. The J gene is TRBJ1-1, the V gene TRBV7-6, with D possibly being TRBD1 (5 bases). Per the germline V gene, CDR1 is SGHVS and CDR2 is FNYEAQ. This CDR3 comprises 14 residues. V lost 1 base to trimming and J lost 4 bases, with 10 bases between them. The CDR3 nucleotides read TGTGCCAGCAGCTTAGTGGAGGGGAGCACTGAAGCTTTCTTT. Residues: CASSLVEGSTEAFF.

This clone showed up just a few times. V usage is TRBV7-9 and J usage is TRBJ1-2, with 10 nucleotides matching TRBD1. This CDR3 contains 16 residues. Trimming took 0 bases from V and 3 from J; bases not matched to a gene: 4. Looked up from germline, CDR1 is SEHNR and CDR2 is FQNEAQ (reference sequence). Here the CDR3 reads CASSLAGTGEYYGYTF. In DNA form, the CDR3 reads TGTGCCAGCAGCTTAGCGGGGACAGGGGAATACTATGGCTACACCTTC. The entire variable domain, with the rest obtained from reference TRBV7-9 and TRBJ1-2, is as follows: DTGVSQNPRHKITKRGQNVTFRCDPISEHNRLYWYRQTLGQGPEFLTYFQNEAQLEKSRLLSDRFSAERPKGSFSTLEIQRTEQGDSAMYLCASSLAGTGEYYGYTFGSGTRLTVV.

This chain links TRBV15 with TRBJ1-2; D remains unclear. V was cut by 3 bases and J by 3 bases, with 11 bases left in between. The germline CDR1 and CDR2 sequences are LNHNV and YYDKDF (reference sequence). The CDR3 has 14 residues. The CDR3 nucleotides read TGTGCCACCAGCAGCCTGGACGGCTACTATGGCTACACCTTC. Translation gives CATSSLDGYYGYTF.

This clone was seen only a few times. This chain links TRBV2 with TRBJ1-5, with D possibly being TRBD1 (5 bases). V lost 4 bases, J lost 7 bases, and 14 bases lay in between. Germline loops: CDR1 SNHLY, CDR2 FYNNEI. This CDR3 has 14 amino acids. In DNA, the CDR3 is TGTGCCAGCAGTGTATCTGGGGGTAGCCAGCCCCAGCATTTT. Protein: CASSVSGGSQPQHF.

A word on this clone: Other DNA sequences in this sample translate to the same CDR3. V gene TRBV6-1 combines with J gene TRBJ2-3; no definite D call. Trimming removed 5 bases from V and 3 bases from J, with 9 bases in between. Looked up from germline, CDR1 is MNHNS and CDR2 is SASEGT. CDR3 length: 13 amino acids. The CDR3 loop is CASSPPGTDTQYF. CDR3 coding DNA: TGTGCCAGCAGTCCCCCTGGGACAGATACGCAGTATTTT.

This clone was counted a few times. The junction and the germline gene differ at one end; a read error may be behind it. The chain uses TRBV7-9 and TRBJ2-1, with D tentatively TRBD1 (5 bases). Germline CDR1 SEHNR, CDR2 FQNEAQ (reference sequence). This CDR3 comprises 13 residues. For the CDR3, the DNA is TGTGCCAGCAGCTCCATGGGGCGCCTTCGGTCGCTCTTC. The encoded protein is CASSSMGRLRSLF.

The rearrangement joins TRBV6-5 to TRBJ1-1; no firm D call. Germline loops: CDR1 MNHEY, CDR2 SVGAGI. The germline V and J ends were trimmed by 0 bases and 1 base, with 9 bases remaining between them. The length of the CDR3 is 15 residues. CDR3 sequence reads: CASSYSVPANTEAFF. DNA for the CDR3: TGTGCCAGCAGTTACTCGGTGCCAGCGAACACTGAAGCTTTCTTT.

The chain links TRBV7-9 to TRBJ1-1; D remains unclear. CDR3 length: 13 residues. Per the germline V gene, CDR1 is SEHNR and CDR2 is FQNEAQ (reference sequence). Trimming left V 6 bases short and J 0 bases short, with 8 bases between. The CDR3 sequence: CASSRALNTEAFF. The CDR3 DNA is TGTGCCAGCAGTAGGGCATTGAACACTGAAGCTTTCTTT.

The chain has TRBV10-3 and TRBJ2-1; TRBD2 matches 13 bases. This CDR3 has 14 residues. Losses at the gene ends were 6 bases for V and 9 bases for J; bases not matched to a gene: 5. Germline CDR1 reads ENHRY; CDR2 reads SYGVKD. The CDR3 DNA reads as TGTGCCATCAGGATGGGACTAGCGGGGTCTGAGCAGTTCTTC. Translated: CAIRMGLAGSEQFF.

This clone was observed a handful of times. Other DNA sequences in this specimen translate into the identical CDR3. V gene TRBV9 combines with J gene TRBJ2-5, with D unresolved. The V gene lost 3 bases and the J gene lost 1 base, with 4 bases spanning the gap. Germline-derived CDR1 and CDR2 are SGDLS and YYNGEE. The CDR3 has 12 amino acids. The CDR3 protein is CASSASQETQYF. The CDR3 DNA reads TGTGCCAGCAGCGCTTCCCAAGAGACCCAGTACTTC.

This clone was found a few times. The V gene is TRBV6-5, the J gene TRBJ1-2, with 10 positions matching TRBD1. Germline CDR1 is MNHEY and CDR2 is SVGAGI. The CDR3 contains 15 residues. J gave up 4 bases and V 5 bases, and 7 bases lay outside the gene matches. The CDR3 loop reads CASSQRQGAAYGYTF. The CDR3 DNA sequence: TGTGCCAGCAGTCAACGACAGGGGGCTGCCTATGGCTACACCTTC.

V gene TRBV5-6 combines with J gene TRBJ2-3, with D unresolved. Germline values: CDR1 SGHDT, CDR2 YYEEEE. V was cut by 3 bases and J by 0 bases, with 2 bases left in between. The CDR3 is 12 amino acids. Here the CDR3 DNA reads TGTGCCAGCAGCTCTAGCACAGATACGCAGTATTTT. It encodes CASSSSTDTQYF.

CDR3 residues: CASSQEQTGGYKETQYF. CDR3 coding DNA: TGCGCCAGCAGCCAAGAACAGACAGGGGGATATAAAGAGACCCAGTACTTC. V is TRBV4-1 and J is TRBJ2-5; 9 bases are shared with TRBD1. The CDR3 loop spans 17 amino acids. Germline CDR1 reads MGHRA; CDR2 reads YSYEKL. With 0 bases clipped from V and 3 bases from J, the junction kept 8 bases outside the gene matches.

The chain has TRBV30 and TRBJ1-4; D call uncertain. There are 12 residues in the CDR3. CDR1 is GTSNPN and CDR2 is SVGIG in the germline V gene (reference sequence). The germline V and J ends were trimmed by 7 bases and 8 bases, with 14 bases remaining between them. The CDR3 loop reads CASGKGWEKLFF. CDR3 nucleotide sequence: TGTGCCTCGGGGAAGGGATGGGAAAAACTGTTTTTT. Complete variable domain (other parts from reference TRBV30 and TRBJ1-4): SQTIHQWPATLVQPVGSPLSLECTVEGTSNPNLYWYRQAAGRGLQLLFYSVGIGQISSEVPQNLSASRPQDRQFILSSKKLLLSDSGFYLCASGKGWEKLFFGSGTQLSVL.

The rearrangement joins TRBV11-2 to TRBJ2-5; perhaps TRBD2 as D (6 bases). V was cut by 4 bases and J by 2 bases, with 20 bases left in between. The CDR3 extends over 17 amino acids. CDR1 SGHAT and CDR2 FQNNGV come from the germline V gene. CDR3 in DNA: TGTGCCAGCAGCTACCACCGAGGCGGGGAGGTTCAAGAGACCCAGTACTTC. This codes for CASSYHRGGEVQETQYF.

This clone was observed a handful of times. The rearrangement links TRBV5-4 to TRBJ2-5, with TRBD1 matching 7 bases. The CDR3 totals 16 residues. Germline CDR1 is SGHNT and CDR2 is YYREEE (reference sequence). Unmatched junction bases numbered 11, after V lost 1 base and J lost 5 bases. The CDR3 nucleotides are TGTGCCAGCAGCTTGCCCCCGGGACAGTTGCTGGAGACCCAGTACTTC. It codes for CASSLPPGQLLETQYF.

The chain's CDR3 is CASTLEGGVDEQFF. CDR3 nucleotides: TGTGCCAGCACTTTAGAAGGGGGGGTGGATGAGCAGTTCTTC. The V gene is TRBV5-4, the J gene TRBJ2-1, with D tentatively TRBD2 (7 bases). The V end was cut by 6 bases, the J end by 8 bases, with 18 bases between. The CDR3 length is 14 residues. The V gene's germline CDR1 is SGHNT and CDR2 YYREEE (reference sequence). The entire variable domain, with the rest obtained from reference TRBV5-4 and TRBJ2-1, is as follows: ETGVTQSPTHLIKTRGQQVTLRCSSQSGHNTVSWYQQALGQGPQFIFQYYREEENGRGNFPPRFSGLQFPNYSSELNVNALELDDSALYLCASTLEGGVDEQFFGPGTRLTVL.

This clone was seen more than once but under ten times. The V call is TRBV14, the J call TRBJ2-1; no reliable D call. Germline values: CDR1 SGHDN, CDR2 FVKESK. The CDR3 contains 15 residues. V was shortened by 0 bases and J by 4 bases, with 10 bases between the two germline ends. CDR3 nucleotides: TGTGCCAGCAGCCAAGACCCGGGCAGATACAATGAGCAGTTCTTC. Protein sequence: CASSQDPGRYNEQFF.